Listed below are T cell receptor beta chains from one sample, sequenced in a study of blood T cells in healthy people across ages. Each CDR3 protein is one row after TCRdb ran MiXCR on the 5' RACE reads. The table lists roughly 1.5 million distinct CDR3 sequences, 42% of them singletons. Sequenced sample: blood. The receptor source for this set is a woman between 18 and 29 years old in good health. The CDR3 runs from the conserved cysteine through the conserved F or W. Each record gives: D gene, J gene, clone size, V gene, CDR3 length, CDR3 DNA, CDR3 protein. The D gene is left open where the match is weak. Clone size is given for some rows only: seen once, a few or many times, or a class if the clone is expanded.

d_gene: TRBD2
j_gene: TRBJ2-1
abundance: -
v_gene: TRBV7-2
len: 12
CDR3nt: TGTGCCAGCACTTCAGTAGCGGGGGAGCAGTTCTTC
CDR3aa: CASTSVAGEQFF

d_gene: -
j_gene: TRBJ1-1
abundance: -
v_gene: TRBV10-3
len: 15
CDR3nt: TGTGCCATCAGTGGAATCGAGGGGAAGGACACTGAAGCTTTCTTT
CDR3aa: CAISGIEGKDTEAFF

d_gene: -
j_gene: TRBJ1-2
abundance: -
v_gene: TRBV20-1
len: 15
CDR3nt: TGCAGTGCTAGAGGATGGGGGCCACAAGGTTATGGCTACACCTTC
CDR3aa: CSARGWGPQGYGYTF

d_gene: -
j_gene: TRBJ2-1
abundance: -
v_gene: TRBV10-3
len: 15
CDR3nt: TGTGCCATCAGTGAGTCACTGTCCTCCAGGGAGACCCAGTTCTTC
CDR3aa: CAISESLSSRETQFF

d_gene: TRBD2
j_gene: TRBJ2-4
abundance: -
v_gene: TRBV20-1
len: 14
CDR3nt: TGCAGTGCTAGTATTAGCGGGGACCCCAATGAGCAGTACTTC
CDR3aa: CSASISGDPNEQYF

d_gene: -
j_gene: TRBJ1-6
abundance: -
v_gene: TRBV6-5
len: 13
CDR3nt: TGTGCCAGCACCGGACTATATAATTCACCCCTCCACTTT
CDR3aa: CASTGLYNSPLHF

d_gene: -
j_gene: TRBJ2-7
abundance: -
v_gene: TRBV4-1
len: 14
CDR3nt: TGCGCCAGCAGACTCAGTGGCCAGGGCTACGAGCAGTACTTC
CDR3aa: CASRLSGQGYEQYF

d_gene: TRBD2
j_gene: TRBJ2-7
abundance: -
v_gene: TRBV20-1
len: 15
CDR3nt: TGCAGTGCGAGGAGGGCGGGAGGGCCTAACAATGAGCAGTACTTC
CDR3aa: CSARRAGGPNNEQYF

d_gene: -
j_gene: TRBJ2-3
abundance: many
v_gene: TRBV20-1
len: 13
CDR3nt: TGCAGTGCTCCCGGCCCGGTTTCAGATACGCAGTATTTT
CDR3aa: CSAPGPVSDTQYF

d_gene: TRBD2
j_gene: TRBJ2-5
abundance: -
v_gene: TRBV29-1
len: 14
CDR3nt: TGCAGCGTTCCCGGGAGGGAAAGGTGGGAGACCCAGTACTTC
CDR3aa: CSVPGRERWETQYF

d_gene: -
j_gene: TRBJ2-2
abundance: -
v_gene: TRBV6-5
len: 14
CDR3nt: TGTGCCAGCAGTCCTTCTCGGGACACCGGGGAGCTGTTTTTT
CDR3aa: CASSPSRDTGELFF